A selection of T cell receptor beta chains follows, all from one sample in a study of shared T cell receptors in the human thymus. Here immunoSEQ multiplex PCR was the method, and the copy in TCRdb shows in-frame clones only, minus some. The profile covers roughly 560,000 clones, with more than 75% appearing a single time and more than 0.01% taken by the ten largest. These data also formed part of another study, on human thymus T cells.

The sample consisted of thymocytes. These receptors all stem from a boy under two years old with a congenital heart defect. Each CDR3 is given with its conserved first and last residue. The D gene is left open where the match is weak. Size tells how often a clone was seen (once, few, many) or the class of an expanded clone, and some rows leave it out.

j_call	v_call	clone_size	d_call	cdr3_aa	cdr3_nt
TRBJ2-1	TRBV2	-	TRBD1	CASSEAYRQGAYNEQFF	TGTGCCAGCAGTGAAGCGTACAGACAGGGTGCCTACAATGAGCAGTTCTTC
TRBJ2-5	TRBV28	-	-	CASSPPSRGNQETQYF	TGTGCCAGCAGTCCCCCCAGCCGGGGTAACCAAGAGACCCAGTACTTC
TRBJ2-1	TRBV30	-	-	CAWSSLQRVYNEQFF	TGTGCCTGGAGTAGCCTCCAGCGGGTATACAATGAGCAGTTCTTC
TRBJ2-7	TRBV6-1	-	-	CASDLRRTVRYEQYF	TGTGCCAGCGATCTTCGGAGGACTGTTCGCTACGAGCAGTACTTC
TRBJ2-1	TRBV7-9	-	-	CASSLVRRQFF	TGTGCCAGCAGCTTAGTGAGAAGGCAGTTCTTC
TRBJ2-3	TRBV7-9	-	-	CASTSRSCTDTQYF	TGTGCCAGCACCTCTCGCAGTTGCACAGATACGCAGTATTTT
TRBJ2-3	TRBV6-1	-	TRBD2	CASTGAGRDKDTQYF	TGTGCCAGCACGGGGGCCGGGAGGGATAAAGATACGCAGTATTTT
TRBJ2-7	TRBV30	-	TRBD2	CAWSPLAGVKDEQYF	TGTGCCTGGAGTCCGCTAGCGGGAGTCAAAGACGAGCAGTACTTC
TRBJ2-7	TRBV4-3	-	-	CASSHFRDYEQYF	TGCGCCAGCAGCCATTTCAGGGACTACGAGCAGTACTTC
TRBJ2-6	TRBV5-1	-	-	CASSALMGRWDSGANVLTF	TGCGCCAGCAGCGCCCTTATGGGGAGATGGGACTCTGGGGCCAACGTCCTGACTTTC
TRBJ2-7	TRBV2	once	-	CASSAPGQSYEQYF	TGTGCCAGCAGTGCCCCGGGACAATCCTACGAGCAGTACTTC
TRBJ2-1	TRBV9	-	TRBD2	CASSRGGRGNEQFF	TGTGCCAGCAGCCGCGGGGGGAGGGGCAATGAGCAGTTCTTC
TRBJ2-2	TRBV29-1	-	TRBD2	CSVLLAGGTGELFF	TGCAGCGTACTACTAGCGGGAGGAACCGGGGAGCTGTTTTTT
TRBJ1-2	TRBV11-2	-	-	CASSLAFSGVGSGYTF	TGTGCCAGCAGCTTAGCGTTCTCAGGGGTTGGAAGTGGCTACACCTTC
TRBJ2-7	TRBV5-1	-	TRBD2	CASSPAGAEQYF	TGCGCCAGCAGCCCAGCGGGAGCCGAGCAGTACTTC
TRBJ2-3	TRBV27	few	TRBD2	CASSFGLAGTDTQYF	TGTGCCAGCAGTTTCGGACTAGCGGGAACAGATACGCAGTATTTT
TRBJ2-5	TRBV7-2	-	-	CASSPRGGDLQETQYF	TGTGCCAGCAGCCCTAGGGGCGGGGACCTCCAAGAGACCCAGTACTTC
TRBJ2-1	TRBV28	few	-	CASSPGRGRDKYNEQFF	TGTGCCAGCAGTCCCGGAAGGGGCCGAGACAAGTACAATGAGCAGTTCTTC